A single sample is the source of the 22 T cell receptor beta chains below, sequenced in a study of beta chain features in type 1 diabetes. Study-wide findings and caveats: In every one of the four CD4+ subsets, TCRB CDR3s were moderately but significantly shorter in Type 1 diabetes patients.

Antigens of these TCRs are unknown. Reverse transcribing all isolated RNA meant expressed TCRB transcripts were sequenced. Only in-frame clones appear in the TCRdb table, and some are missing; sequencing was by immunoSEQ multiplex PCR. The sample holds fewer than 400,000 clones, approximately 9.9% seen once. Sequencing was carried out using central memory CD4+ T cells from blood. The receptor set was obtained from a young man with type 1 diabetes.

The rearrangement uses TRBV7-9 and TRBJ1-1; TRBD1 might be the D (5 bases). The CDR3 extends over 14 amino acids. The germline V gene encodes CDR1 SEHNR and CDR2 FQNEAQ (reference sequence). V lost 2 bases and J lost 1, with 8 bases in between. The CDR3: CASSLQGENTEAFF. The CDR3 nucleotides read TGTGCCAGCAGCTTACAGGGAGAGAACACTGAAGCTTTCTTT.

This clone was counted only a few times. This rearrangement joins TRBV18 to TRBJ1-4; D possibly corresponds to TRBD1 (6 bases). CDR3 size: 16 residues. Between the trimmed V and J ends, which lost 2 bases and 4 bases, there was a span of 14 bases. The V gene's germline CDR1 is KGHSH and CDR2 LQKENI. CDR3: CASSPNQGQYNEKLFF. CDR3 sequence (DNA): TGTGCCAGCTCACCAAATCAAGGACAGTATAATGAAAAACTGTTTTTT.

The rearrangement links TRBV7-2 to TRBJ1-5; 8 positions agree with TRBD1. Trimming cost V 5 bases and J 5 bases; bases outside gene matches: 8. The CDR3 contains 15 residues. CDR1 and CDR2 from the germline V gene are SGHTA and FQGNSA. This CDR3 reads CASSPRTGGDQPQHF. DNA for the CDR3: TGTGCCAGCAGCCCCCGAACAGGGGGAGATCAGCCCCAGCATTTT.

This clone was recorded a few times. V and J are TRBV18 and TRBJ2-1; a weak D match, TRBD2 (6 bases). The germline gives CDR1 KGHSH, CDR2 LQKENI. The CDR3 is 13 amino acids. V shed 1 base and J shed 8 bases, with 9 bases lying between them. This CDR3 reads CASSPQPGDEQFF. CDR3 DNA sequence: TGTGCCAGCTCACCACAACCGGGGGATGAGCAGTTCTTC.

Worth noting for this clone: Other DNA sequences from this sample encode an identical CDR3 as well. The gene calls are TRBV29-1 and TRBJ2-3; possibly TRBD1 for D (6 bases). CDR3 length: 12 amino acids. Trimming removed 5 bases at V and 4 bases at J, with 10 bases between. Germline loops: CDR1 SQVTM, CDR2 ANQGSEA. CDR3 DNA sequence: TGCAGCGTTCGCAGGGGCGCAGATACGCAGTATTTT. This codes for CSVRRGADTQYF.

This chain connects TRBV5-1 to TRBJ2-1; D remains unclear. Trimming shortened V by 0 bases and J by 7 bases, and 17 bases separated the two germline ends. Per germline, CDR1 SGHRS and CDR2 YFSETQ. The CDR3 contains 16 residues. In DNA, the CDR3 is TGCGCCAGCAGCTTGGGGGAATTAACGGCTAGGAATGAGCAGTTCTTC. Its protein product is CASSLGELTARNEQFF.

The sample holds a few counts of this clone. The chain couples TRBV11-2 to TRBJ2-3; possible D gene TRBD2, 7 bases. Per the germline V gene, CDR1 is SGHAT and CDR2 is FQNNGV. V dropped 6 bases and J dropped 5 bases, with 12 bases sitting between them. The CDR3 covers 13 residues. CDR3 in amino acids: CASRSGGRDTQYF. For the CDR3, the DNA is TGTGCCAGCAGGTCCGGGGGGCGAGATACGCAGTATTTT. Full variable domain (missing parts from reference TRBV11-2 and TRBJ2-3): EAGVAQSPRYKIIEKRQSVAFWCNPISGHATLYWYQQILGQGPKLLIQFQNNGVVDDSQLPKDRFSAERLKGVDSTLKIQPAKLEDSAVYLCASRSGGRDTQYFGPGTRLTVL.

This chain links TRBV7-9 with TRBJ2-1; possibly TRBD2 for D (5 bases). The CDR3 is 15 amino acids. Trimming left V 1 base short and J 8 bases short, with 15 bases between. The germline V gene has CDR1 SEHNR and CDR2 FQNEAQ (reference sequence). For the CDR3, the DNA is TGTGCCAGCAGCTTAGGGACTCCTACGCCCGATGAGCAGTTCTTC. Protein sequence: CASSLGTPTPDEQFF.

The chain has TRBV7-9 and TRBJ2-5; D might be TRBD1 (6 bases). CDR3 length: 15 residues. V was cut by 3 bases and J by 5 bases, with 16 bases left in between. CDR1 and CDR2 (germline): SEHNR, FQNEAQ (reference sequence). In DNA form, the CDR3 reads TGTGCCAGCAGCTTTTCTCGGACAGCTGGGGAGACCCAGTACTTC. Encoded protein: CASSFSRTAGETQYF. The full variable domain, its missing parts supplied by reference TRBV7-9 and TRBJ2-5, is DTGVSQNPRHKITKRGQNVTFRCDPISEHNRLYWYRQTLGQGPEFLTYFQNEAQLEKSRLLSDRFSAERPKGSFSTLEIQRTEQGDSAMYLCASSFSRTAGETQYFGPGTRLLVL.

This clone has a handful of counts. The chain has TRBV7-2 and TRBJ1-2, with D tentatively TRBD1 (5 bases). V was cut by 5 bases and J by 7 bases, with 20 bases left in between. CDR1 and CDR2 from the germline V gene are SGHTA and FQGNSA. CDR3 length: 15 residues. CDR3 residues: CASSRGGTSGRGYTF. DNA of the CDR3: TGTGCCAGCAGCCGCGGGGGTACCTCAGGTCGTGGCTACACCTTC.

The chain recombines TRBV11-2 with TRBJ1-2; D is unresolved. This CDR3 is built from 15 residues. Per the germline V gene, CDR1 is SGHAT and CDR2 is FQNNGV. V was cut by 0 bases and J by 0 bases, with 8 bases left in between. CDR3 sequence reads: CASSLDGLSNYGYTF. In DNA form, the CDR3 reads TGTGCCAGCAGCTTAGATGGCCTATCTAACTATGGCTACACCTTC.

V and J are TRBV30 and TRBJ2-5; D is unclear. The CDR3 totals 12 residues. Trimming shortened V by 5 bases and J by 4 bases, and 11 bases separated the two germline ends. Germline values: CDR1 GTSNPN, CDR2 SVGIG (reference sequence). CDR3 sequence (DNA): TGTGCCTGGGGGGATGCCAGAGAGACCCAGTACTTC. Amino acid sequence: CAWGDARETQYF.

The chain recombines TRBV6-5 with TRBJ1-2, with D tentatively TRBD1 (5 bases). This CDR3 contains 14 residues. V dropped 5 bases and J dropped 0 bases, with 10 bases sitting between them. Germline V gene lookup returns CDR1 MNHEY and CDR2 SVGAGI. The CDR3 is CASSPGGANYGYTF. The CDR3, as DNA: TGTGCCAGCAGTCCCGGGGGGGCTAACTATGGCTACACCTTC.

This clone has only a few counts. This chain uses TRBV6-5 with TRBJ2-7; D uncertain. The CDR3 is 13 amino acids. The V end was cut by 10 bases, the J end by 2 bases, with 15 bases between. Germline-derived CDR1 and CDR2 are MNHEY and SVGAGI. CDR3 bases: TGTGCCACCGTATCTGGTGCTCCCTACGAGCAGTACTTC. This encodes CATVSGAPYEQYF.

This clone was observed a few times. The V gene is TRBV10-3, the J gene TRBJ1-3, with D maybe TRBD1 (6 bases). CDR1 is ENHRY, CDR2 SYGVKD, per germline. CDR3 length: 14 amino acids. Trimming cost V 3 bases and J 3 bases, with 9 bases left between them. CDR3 coding DNA: TGTGCCATCAGTGATTCCAGGGGTGGAAACACCATATATTTT. Translation: CAISDSRGGNTIYF.

The V and J genes are TRBV2 and TRBJ1-5, with 7 bases that match TRBD1. The CDR3 sequence is 17 residues long. V trimming: 2 bases; J trimming: 0 bases; junction bases outside the gene matches: 7. Germline V gene lookup returns CDR1 SNHLY and CDR2 FYNNEI. In nucleotides, the CDR3 is TGTGCCAGCAGTGAACTGCCAGGGGGGGCTAGCAATCAGCCCCAGCATTTT. It specifies CASSELPGGASNQPQHF.

This clone was found a few times. V gene TRBV6-1 combines with J gene TRBJ1-3, with 11 bases matching TRBD1. This CDR3 has 15 amino acids. Unmatched junction bases numbered 12, after V lost 10 bases and J lost 7 bases. Germline V gives CDR1 MNHNS, CDR2 SASEGT. For the CDR3, the DNA is TGTGCCACCGGCGCCCGGGACAGGGGGAGGAACACCATATATTTT. Translation gives CATGARDRGRNTIYF.

The chain couples TRBV6-1 to TRBJ2-2; 11 nucleotides align to TRBD2. Germline-derived CDR1 and CDR2 are MNHNS and SASEGT. This CDR3 contains 15 residues. Trimming cost V 4 bases and J 5 bases; bases outside gene matches: 3. The CDR3 is CASSGGLAVTGELFF. Written as DNA, the CDR3 is TGTGCCAGCAGTGGGGGACTAGCGGTTACCGGGGAGCTGTTTTTT.

The rearrangement links TRBV6-6 to TRBJ2-7; 9 bases align to TRBD1. V gave up 10 bases and J gave up 4 bases; unmatched junction bases: 8. This CDR3 region has 13 residues. Germline-derived CDR1 and CDR2 are MNHNY and SVGAGI (reference sequence). In DNA, the CDR3 is TGTGCCATCCGGGACAGGGACGCTTACGAGCAGTACTTC. The encoded protein is CAIRDRDAYEQYF.

The V and J genes are TRBV7-2 and TRBJ1-1; D gene ambiguous. V lost 3 bases to trimming and J lost 0 bases, with 14 bases between them. The CDR3 is 16 residues long. The germline V gene encodes CDR1 SGHTA and CDR2 FQGNSA. CDR3 in amino acids: CASSLQPGAMNTEAFF. CDR3 coding DNA: TGTGCCAGCAGCTTGCAGCCAGGCGCTATGAACACTGAAGCTTTCTTT.

The table lists this clone with a few counts. The chain combines TRBV7-9 with TRBJ1-5; possible D gene TRBD1, 5 bases. The CDR3 covers 13 residues. The V end was cut by 3 bases, the J end by 7 bases, with 10 bases between. CDR1 is SEHNR, CDR2 FQNEAQ, per germline (reference sequence). In DNA form, the CDR3 reads TGTGCCAGCAGCTTCTCCGACAGACAGCCCCAGCATTTT. Amino acid sequence: CASSFSDRQPQHF.

This clone was seen only a few times. The rearrangement links TRBV4-3 to TRBJ2-1; D is possibly TRBD2 (6 bases). Germline lookup yields CDR1 LGHNA and CDR2 YSLEER. Trimming pared 0 bases from V and 5 bases from J, leaving 11 bases between. The CDR3 runs 15 residues. The CDR3 protein is CASSQEGSGDNEQFF. The CDR3 DNA follows: TGCGCCAGCAGCCAAGAAGGGTCGGGGGACAATGAGCAGTTCTTC.